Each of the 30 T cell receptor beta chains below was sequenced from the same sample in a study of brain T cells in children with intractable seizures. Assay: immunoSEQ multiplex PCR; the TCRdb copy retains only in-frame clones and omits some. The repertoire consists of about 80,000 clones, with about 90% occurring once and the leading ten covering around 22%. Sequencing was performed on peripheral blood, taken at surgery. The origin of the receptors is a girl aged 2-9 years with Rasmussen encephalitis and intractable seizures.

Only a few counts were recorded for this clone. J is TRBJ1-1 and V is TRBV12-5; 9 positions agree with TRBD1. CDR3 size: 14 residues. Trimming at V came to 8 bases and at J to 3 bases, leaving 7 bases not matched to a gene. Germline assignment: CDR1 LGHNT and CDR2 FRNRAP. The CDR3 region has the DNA TGTGCTAGTTCCCCGGACAGGGGTCACACTGAAGCTTTCTTT. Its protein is CASSPDRGHTEAFF.

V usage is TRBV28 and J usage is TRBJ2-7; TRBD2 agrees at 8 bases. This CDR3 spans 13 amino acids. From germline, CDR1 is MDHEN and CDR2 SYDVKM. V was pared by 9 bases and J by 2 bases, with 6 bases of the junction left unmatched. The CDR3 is CASERESTYEQYF. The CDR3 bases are TGTGCCAGTGAGCGGGAGAGTACCTACGAGCAGTACTTC.

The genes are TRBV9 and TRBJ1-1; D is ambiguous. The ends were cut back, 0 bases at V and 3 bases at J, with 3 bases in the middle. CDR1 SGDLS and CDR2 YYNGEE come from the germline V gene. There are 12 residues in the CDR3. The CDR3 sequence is CASSVDDTEAFF. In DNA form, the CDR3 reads TGTGCCAGCAGCGTAGATGACACTGAAGCTTTCTTT. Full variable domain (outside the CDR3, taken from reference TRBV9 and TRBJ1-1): DSGVTQTPKHLITATGQRVTLRCSPRSGDLSVYWYQQSLDQGLQFLIQYYNGEERAKGNILERFSAQQFPDLHSELNLSSLELGDSALYFCASSVDDTEAFFGQGTRLTVV.

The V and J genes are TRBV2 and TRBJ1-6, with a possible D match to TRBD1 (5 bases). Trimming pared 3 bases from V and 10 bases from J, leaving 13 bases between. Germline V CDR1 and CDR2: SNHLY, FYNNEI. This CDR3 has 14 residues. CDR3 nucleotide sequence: TGTGCCAGCAGTGAGGGGGGAGAGACCTCACCCCTCCACTTT. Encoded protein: CASSEGGETSPLHF.

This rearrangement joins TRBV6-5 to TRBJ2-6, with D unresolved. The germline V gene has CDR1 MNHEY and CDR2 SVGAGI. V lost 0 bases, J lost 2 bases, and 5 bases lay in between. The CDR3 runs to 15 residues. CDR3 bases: TGTGCCAGCAGTTACTCGGTCGCTGGGGCCAACGTCCTGACTTTC. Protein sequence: CASSYSVAGANVLTF.

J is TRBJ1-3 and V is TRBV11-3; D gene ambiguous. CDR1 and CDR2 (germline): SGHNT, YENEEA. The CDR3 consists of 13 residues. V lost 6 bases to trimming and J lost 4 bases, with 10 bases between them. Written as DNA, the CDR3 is TGTGCCAGCAGGGACGGAAAAGGAAACACCATATATTTT. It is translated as CASRDGKGNTIYF.

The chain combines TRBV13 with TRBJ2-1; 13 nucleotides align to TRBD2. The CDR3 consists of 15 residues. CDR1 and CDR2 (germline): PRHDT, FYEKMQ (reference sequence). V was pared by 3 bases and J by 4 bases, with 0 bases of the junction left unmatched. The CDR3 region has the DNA TGTGCCAGCAGCTTGGGACTAGCGGGGTACAATGAGCAGTTCTTC. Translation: CASSLGLAGYNEQFF.

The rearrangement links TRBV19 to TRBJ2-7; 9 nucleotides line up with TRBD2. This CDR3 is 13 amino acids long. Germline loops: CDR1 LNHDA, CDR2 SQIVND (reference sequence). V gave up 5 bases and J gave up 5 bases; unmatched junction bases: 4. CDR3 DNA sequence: TGTGCCAGTAGTCCTAGCGGGAAGGACGAGCAGTACTTC. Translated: CASSPSGKDEQYF.

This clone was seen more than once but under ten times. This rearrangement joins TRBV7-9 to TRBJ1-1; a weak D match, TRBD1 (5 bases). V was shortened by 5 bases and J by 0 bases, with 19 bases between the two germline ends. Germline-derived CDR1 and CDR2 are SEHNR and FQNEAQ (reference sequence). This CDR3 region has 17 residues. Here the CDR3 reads CASSGTGLTTLNTEAFF. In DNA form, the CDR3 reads TGTGCCAGCAGCGGCACGGGACTTACTACCCTGAACACTGAAGCTTTCTTT.

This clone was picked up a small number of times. The CDR3 loop reads CASSIQGGPYEQYF. CDR3 nucleotide sequence: TGTGCCAGCAGTATCCAGGGGGGACCCTACGAGCAGTACTTC. The genes are TRBV27 and TRBJ2-7; TRBD1 might be the D (7 bases). The germline V gene encodes CDR1 MNHEY and CDR2 SMNVEV (reference sequence). The V end was cut by 5 bases, the J end by 2 bases, with 13 bases between. This CDR3 contains 14 residues.

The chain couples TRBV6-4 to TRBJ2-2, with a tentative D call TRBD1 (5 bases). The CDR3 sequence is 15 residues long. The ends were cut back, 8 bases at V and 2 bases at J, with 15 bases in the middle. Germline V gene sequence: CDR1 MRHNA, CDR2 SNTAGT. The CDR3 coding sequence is TGTGCCAGCGGTAAGGGGCAGATTAACACCGGGGAGCTGTTTTTT. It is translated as CASGKGQINTGELFF.

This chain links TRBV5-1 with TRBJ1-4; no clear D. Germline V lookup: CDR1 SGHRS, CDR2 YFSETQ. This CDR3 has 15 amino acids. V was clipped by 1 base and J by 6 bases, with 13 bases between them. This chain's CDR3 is CASSLSGSLDEKLFF. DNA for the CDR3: TGCGCCAGCAGCTTGTCGGGCAGTTTGGATGAAAAACTGTTTTTT. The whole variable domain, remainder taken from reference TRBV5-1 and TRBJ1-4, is KAGVTQTPRYLIKTRGQQVTLSCSPISGHRSVSWYQQTPGQGLQFLFEYFSETQRNKGNFPGRFSGRQFSNSRSEMNVSTLELGDSALYLCASSLSGSLDEKLFFGSGTQLSVL.

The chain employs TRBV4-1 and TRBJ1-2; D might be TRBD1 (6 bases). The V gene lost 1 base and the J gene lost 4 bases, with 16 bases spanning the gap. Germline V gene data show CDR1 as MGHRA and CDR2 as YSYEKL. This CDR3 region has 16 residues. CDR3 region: CASSQGGAGNAYGYTF. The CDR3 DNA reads TGCGCCAGCAGCCAAGGGGGGGCAGGGAACGCCTATGGCTACACCTTC.

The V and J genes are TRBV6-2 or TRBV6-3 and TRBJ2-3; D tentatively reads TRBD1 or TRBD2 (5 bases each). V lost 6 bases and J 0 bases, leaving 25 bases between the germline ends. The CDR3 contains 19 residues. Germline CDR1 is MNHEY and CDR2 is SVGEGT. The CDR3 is CASSQFYRDVGRSTDTQYF. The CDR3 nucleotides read TGTGCCAGCAGCCAATTCTACCGGGACGTTGGCCGCAGCACAGATACGCAGTATTTT.

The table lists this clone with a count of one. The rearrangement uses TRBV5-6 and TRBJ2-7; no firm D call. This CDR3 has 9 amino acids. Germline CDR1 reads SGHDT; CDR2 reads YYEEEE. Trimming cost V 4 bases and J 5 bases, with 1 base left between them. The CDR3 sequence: CASSHEQYF. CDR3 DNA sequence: TGTGCCAGCAGCCACGAGCAGTACTTC.

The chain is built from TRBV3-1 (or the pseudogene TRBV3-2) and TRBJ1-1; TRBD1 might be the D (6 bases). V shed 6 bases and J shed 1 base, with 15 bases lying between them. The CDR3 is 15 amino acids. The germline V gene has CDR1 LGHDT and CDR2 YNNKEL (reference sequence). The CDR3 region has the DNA TGTGCCAGCAGTCACAGGGTCTGGGGGAACACTGAAGCTTTCTTT. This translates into CASSHRVWGNTEAFF.

CDR3 DNA: TGTGCCACCAGCCTCCCTGGGAAGGGTGAAGCTTTCTTT. It specifies CATSLPGKGEAFF. The chain has TRBV15 and TRBJ1-1; no reliable D call. The CDR3 covers 13 residues. The V and J ends lost 5 bases and 7 bases respectively, with 14 bases between them. Per germline, CDR1 LNHNV and CDR2 YYDKDF (reference sequence).

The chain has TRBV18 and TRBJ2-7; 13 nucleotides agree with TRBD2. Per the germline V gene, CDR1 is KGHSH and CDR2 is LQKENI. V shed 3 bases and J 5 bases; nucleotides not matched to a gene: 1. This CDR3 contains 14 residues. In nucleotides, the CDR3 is TGTGCCAGCTCACCTACTAGCGGGGGGGACGAGCAGTACTTC. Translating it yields CASSPTSGGDEQYF. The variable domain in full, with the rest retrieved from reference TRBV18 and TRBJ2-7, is NAGVMQNPRHLVRRRGQEARLRCSPMKGHSHVYWYRQLPEEGLKFMVYLQKENIIDESGMPKERFSAEFPKEGPSILRIQQVVRGDSAAYFCASSPTSGGDEQYFGPGTRLTVT.

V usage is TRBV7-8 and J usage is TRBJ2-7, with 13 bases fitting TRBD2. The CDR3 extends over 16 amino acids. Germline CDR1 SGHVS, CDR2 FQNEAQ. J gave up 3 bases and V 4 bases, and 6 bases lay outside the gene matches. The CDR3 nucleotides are TGTGCCAGCAGCTCCGGGACTAGCGGGGTAATCTACGAGCAGTACTTC. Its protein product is CASSSGTSGVIYEQYF.

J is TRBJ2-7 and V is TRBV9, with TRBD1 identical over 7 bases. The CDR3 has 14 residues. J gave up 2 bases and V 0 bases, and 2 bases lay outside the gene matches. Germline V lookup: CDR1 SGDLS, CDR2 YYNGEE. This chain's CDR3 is CASSVADRAYEQYF. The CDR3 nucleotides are TGTGCCAGCAGCGTAGCTGACAGGGCCTACGAGCAGTACTTC.

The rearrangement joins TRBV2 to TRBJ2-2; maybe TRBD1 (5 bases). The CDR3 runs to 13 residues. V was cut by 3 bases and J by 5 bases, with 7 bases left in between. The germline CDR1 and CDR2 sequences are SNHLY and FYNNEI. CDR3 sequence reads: CASSDQGTGELFF. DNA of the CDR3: TGTGCCAGCAGTGACCAGGGAACCGGGGAGCTGTTTTTT.

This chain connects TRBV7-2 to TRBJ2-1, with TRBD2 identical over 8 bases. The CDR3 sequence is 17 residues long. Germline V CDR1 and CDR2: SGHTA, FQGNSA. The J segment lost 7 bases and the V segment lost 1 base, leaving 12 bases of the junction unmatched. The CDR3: CASSLVSGSSGPNEQFF. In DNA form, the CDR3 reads TGTGCCAGCAGCTTAGTCAGCGGGAGCTCAGGGCCGAATGAGCAGTTCTTC. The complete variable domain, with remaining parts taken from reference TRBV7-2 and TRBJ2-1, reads GAGVSQSPSNKVTEKGKDVELRCDPISGHTALYWYRQSLGQGLEFLIYFQGNSAPDKSGLPSDRFSAERTGGSVSTLTIQRTQQEDSAVYLCASSLVSGSSGPNEQFFGPGTRLTVL.

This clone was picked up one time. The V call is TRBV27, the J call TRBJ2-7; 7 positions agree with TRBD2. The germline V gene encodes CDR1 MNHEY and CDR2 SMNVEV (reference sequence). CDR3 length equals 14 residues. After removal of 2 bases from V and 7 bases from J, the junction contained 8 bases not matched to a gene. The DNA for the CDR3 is TGTGCCAGCAGTTTAAGGGCGGGAGTCGAAGAGCAGTACTTC. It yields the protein CASSLRAGVEEQYF.

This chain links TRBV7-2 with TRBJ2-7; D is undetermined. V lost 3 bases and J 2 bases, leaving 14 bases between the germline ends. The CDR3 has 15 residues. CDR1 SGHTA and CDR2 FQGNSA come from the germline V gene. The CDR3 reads CASSFGRTGAYEQYF. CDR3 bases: TGTGCCAGCAGCTTCGGCAGGACGGGCGCCTACGAGCAGTACTTC. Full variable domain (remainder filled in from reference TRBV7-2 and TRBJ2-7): GAGVSQSPSNKVTEKGKDVELRCDPISGHTALYWYRQSLGQGLEFLIYFQGNSAPDKSGLPSDRFSAERTGGSVSTLTIQRTQQEDSAVYLCASSFGRTGAYEQYFGPGTRLTVT.

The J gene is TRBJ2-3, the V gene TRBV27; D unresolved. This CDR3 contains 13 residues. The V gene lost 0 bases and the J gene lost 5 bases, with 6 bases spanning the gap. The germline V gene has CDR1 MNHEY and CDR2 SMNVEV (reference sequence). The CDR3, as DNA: TGTGCCAGCAGTTTATCGTCCGGAGATACGCAGTATTTT. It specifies CASSLSSGDTQYF.

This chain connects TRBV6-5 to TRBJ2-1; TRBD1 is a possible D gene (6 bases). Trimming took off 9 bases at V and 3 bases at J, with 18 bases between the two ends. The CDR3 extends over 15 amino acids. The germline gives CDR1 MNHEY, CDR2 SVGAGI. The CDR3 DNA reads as TGTGCCAGTAAGGGTAACAGGGAATTCTACAATGAGCAGTTCTTC. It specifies CASKGNREFYNEQFF.

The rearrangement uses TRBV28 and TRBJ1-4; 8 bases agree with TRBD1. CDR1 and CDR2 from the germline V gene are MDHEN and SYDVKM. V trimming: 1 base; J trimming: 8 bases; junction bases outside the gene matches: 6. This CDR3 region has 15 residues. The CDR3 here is CASSLSGQEGEKLFF. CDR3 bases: TGTGCCAGCAGTTTATCGGGACAGGAAGGGGAAAAACTGTTTTTT.

The CDR3 here is CASSVPGQPLNTEAFF. Here the CDR3 DNA reads TGTGCCAGCAGCGTTCCGGGACAGCCGTTGAACACTGAAGCTTTCTTT. The rearrangement links TRBV5-4 to TRBJ1-1, with 7 bases fitting TRBD1. Looked up from germline, CDR1 is SGHNT and CDR2 is YYREEE (reference sequence). V lost 4 bases, J lost 0 bases, and 9 bases stayed unmatched. This CDR3 comprises 16 residues.

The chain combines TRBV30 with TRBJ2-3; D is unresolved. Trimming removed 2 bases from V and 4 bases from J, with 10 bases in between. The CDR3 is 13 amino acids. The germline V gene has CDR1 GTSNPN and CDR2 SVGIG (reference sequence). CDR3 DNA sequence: TGTGCCTGGAGTACGCTTATGGCAGATACGCAGTATTTT. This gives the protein CAWSTLMADTQYF. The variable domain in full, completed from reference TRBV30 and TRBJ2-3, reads SQTIHQWPATLVQPVGSPLSLECTVEGTSNPNLYWYRQAAGRGLQLLFYSVGIGQISSEVPQNLSASRPQDRQFILSSKKLLLSDSGFYLCAWSTLMADTQYFGPGTRLTVL.

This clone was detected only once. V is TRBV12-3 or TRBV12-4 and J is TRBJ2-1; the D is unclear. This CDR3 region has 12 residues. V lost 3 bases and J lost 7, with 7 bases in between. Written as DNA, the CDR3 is TGTGCCAGCAGTTTCATCTCGAATGAGCAGTTCTTC. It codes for CASSFISNEQFF.